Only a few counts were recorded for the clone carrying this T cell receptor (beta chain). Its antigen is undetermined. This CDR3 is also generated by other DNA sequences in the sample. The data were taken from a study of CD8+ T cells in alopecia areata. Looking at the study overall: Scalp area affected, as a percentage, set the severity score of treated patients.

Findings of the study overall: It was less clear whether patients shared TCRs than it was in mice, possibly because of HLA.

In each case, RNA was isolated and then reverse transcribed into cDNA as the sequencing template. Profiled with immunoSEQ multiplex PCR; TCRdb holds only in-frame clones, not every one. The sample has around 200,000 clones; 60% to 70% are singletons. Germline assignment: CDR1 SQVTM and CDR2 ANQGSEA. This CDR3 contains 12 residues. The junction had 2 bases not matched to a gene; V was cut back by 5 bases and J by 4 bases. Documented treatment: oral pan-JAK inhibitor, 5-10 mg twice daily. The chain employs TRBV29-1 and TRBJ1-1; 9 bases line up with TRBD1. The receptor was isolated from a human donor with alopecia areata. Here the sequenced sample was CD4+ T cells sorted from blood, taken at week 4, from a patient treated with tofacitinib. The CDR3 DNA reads TGCAGCGTTCGGGACAGGGTCACTGAAGCTTTCTTT. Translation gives CSVRDRVTEAFF.